This TCR beta chain was retrieved from a study of T cell responses to AZD1222 COVID-19 vaccine. Broader study findings: Clonal diversity may have been underestimated, and the donors were mostly white British, with more females than males.

Produced via immunoSEQ multiplex PCR; TCRdb's table is partial and in-frame only. The sample shows around 100,000 clones, roughly 91% of them seen only once. Notes on this clone: Its antigen is undetermined.

The length of the CDR3 is 12 residues. With 4 bases removed from V and 3 bases from J, the gap between germline ends came to 6 bases. CDR1 and CDR2 (germline): MDHEN, SYDVKM. This receptor was obtained from an adult in good health. The V gene is TRBV28, the J gene TRBJ2-5, with D unclear. Material: peripheral blood, obtained on day 0 of AZD1222 vaccination. CDR3 sequence: CASSSYKETQYF. The CDR3 coding sequence is TGTGCCAGCAGTTCCTATAAAGAGACCCAGTACTTC.